This T cell receptor beta chain appears in the sequencing data of a study of cytomegalovirus exposure and HLA in healthy donors. Points on this clone: Its antigen remains unknown.

Findings and caveats of the study: Previous analysis showed most TCR beta V segments were productive about 87% or about 30% of the time. Researchers reported in a later analysis that a missense DCLRE1C variant was tied to TCR beta V- and J-gene trimming.

CDR3 length: 14 residues. Germline V gene data show CDR1 as SEHNR and CDR2 as FQNEAQ (reference sequence). The ends lost 5 bases at V and 4 bases at J; junction bases unmatched: 2. The study ran its PCR with 60 Vbeta and 13 Jbeta primers. As originally analysed: A follow-up analysis tallied tens of millions of unique TCR beta chains, roughly 11 million shared. Clones were read by immunoSEQ multiplex PCR, and TCRdb kept only the in-frame ones, dropping some. V, J and clone size derive from that table, while D and trimming were established from the DNA sequence. The data hold about 170,000 clones, with about 79% observed a single time.

The TCR was taken from a man between 35 and 55 years old in good health and CMV-seropositive. The sequencing input was PBMCs. This chain joins TRBV7-9 and TRBJ1-5, with 10 bases aligning to TRBD1. The CDR3 here is CASSPGQGNQPQHF. The CDR3 DNA follows: TGTGCCAGCAGCCCGGGACAGGGGAATCAGCCCCAGCATTTT.